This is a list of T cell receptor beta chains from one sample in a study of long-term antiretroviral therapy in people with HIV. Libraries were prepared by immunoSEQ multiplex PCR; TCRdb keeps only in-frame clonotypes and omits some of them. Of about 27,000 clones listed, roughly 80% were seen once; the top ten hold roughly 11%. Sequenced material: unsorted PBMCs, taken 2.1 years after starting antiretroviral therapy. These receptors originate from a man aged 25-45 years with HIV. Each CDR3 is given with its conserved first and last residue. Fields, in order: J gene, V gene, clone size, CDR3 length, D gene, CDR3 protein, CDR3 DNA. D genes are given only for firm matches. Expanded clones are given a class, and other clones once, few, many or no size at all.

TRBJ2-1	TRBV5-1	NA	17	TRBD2	CASSSTLAGATYNEQFF	TGCGCCAGCAGCTCTACACTAGCGGGGGCCACCTACAATGAGCAGTTCTTC
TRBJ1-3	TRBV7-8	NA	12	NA	CASSLSENTIYF	TGTGCCAGCAGCTTATCTGAAAACACCATATATTTT
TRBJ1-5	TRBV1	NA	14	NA	CTSSQDPGWQPQHF	TGCACCAGCAGCCAAGACCCAGGGTGGCAGCCCCAGCATTTT
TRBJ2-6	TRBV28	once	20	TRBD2	CASSLWKWLAGNSGANVLTF	TGTGCCAGCAGTTTATGGAAGTGGCTAGCGGGGAACTCTGGGGCCAACGTCCTGACTTTC
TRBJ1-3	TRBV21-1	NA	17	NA	CASRSWWGTDSGNTIYF	TGTGCCAGCAGGTCCTGGTGGGGGACAGACTCTGGAAACACCATATATTTT
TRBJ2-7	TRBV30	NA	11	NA	CAWSVRYEQYF	TGTGCCTGGAGTGTAAGGTACGAGCAGTACTTC
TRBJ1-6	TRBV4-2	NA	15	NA	CASSQAKGPYSPLHF	TGTGCCAGCAGCCAAGCTAAGGGACCCTATTCACCCCTCCACTTT
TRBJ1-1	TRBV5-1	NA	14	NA	CASSPGGGNTEAFF	TGCGCCAGCAGCCCCGGAGGTGGGAACACTGAAGCTTTCTTT
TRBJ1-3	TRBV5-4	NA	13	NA	CASSLFGGNTIYF	TGTGCCAGCAGCCTGTTCGGTGGAAACACCATATATTTT
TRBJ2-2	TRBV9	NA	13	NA	CASSVGSGGELFF	TGTGCCAGCAGCGTAGGGAGTGGCGGGGAGCTGTTTTTT
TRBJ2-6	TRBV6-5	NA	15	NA	CASSLVSSGANVLTF	TGTGCCAGCAGCCTGGTATCCTCTGGGGCCAACGTCCTGACTTTC
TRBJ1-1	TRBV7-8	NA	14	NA	CASSYRPMNTEAFF	TGTGCCAGCAGCTACAGGCCCATGAACACTGAAGCTTTCTTT
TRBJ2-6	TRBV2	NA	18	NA	CASRPPGHSLSGANVLTF	TGTGCCAGCAGGCCCCCGGGACACTCGCTCTCTGGGGCCAACGTCCTGACTTTC
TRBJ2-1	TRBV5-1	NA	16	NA	CASSLDTGLVGNEQFF	TGCGCCAGCAGCTTGGACACAGGGTTGGTTGGCAATGAGCAGTTCTTC
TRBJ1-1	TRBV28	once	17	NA	CASSFEGRGIGNTEAFF	TGTGCCAGCAGTTTTGAGGGGCGGGGAATCGGGAACACTGAAGCTTTCTTT
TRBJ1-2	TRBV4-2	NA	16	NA	CASSQESNGGNYGYTF	TGTGCCAGCAGCCAAGAATCCAACGGGGGAAACTATGGCTACACCTTC
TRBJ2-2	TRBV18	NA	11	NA	CASSQAGELFF	TGTGCCAGCTCCCAGGCCGGGGAGCTGTTTTTT
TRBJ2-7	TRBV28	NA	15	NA	CASSFEGADSYEQYF	TGTGCCAGCAGTTTTGAGGGAGCAGACTCCTACGAGCAGTACTTC
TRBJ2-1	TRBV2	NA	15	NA	CASSSGRQPHNEQFF	TGTGCCAGCAGTTCGGGACGGCAACCTCACAATGAGCAGTTCTTC
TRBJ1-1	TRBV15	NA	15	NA	CATSRDLGENTEAFF	TGTGCCACCAGCAGAGATTTGGGGGAGAACACTGAAGCTTTCTTT
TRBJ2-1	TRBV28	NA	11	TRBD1	CASSRDSEQFF	TGTGCCAGCAGCAGGGACAGTGAGCAGTTCTTC
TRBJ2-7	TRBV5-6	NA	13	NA	CASSLGGGYEQYF	TGTGCCAGCAGCTTGGGAGGGGGCTACGAGCAGTACTTC
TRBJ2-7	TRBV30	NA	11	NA	CAWRTAYEQYF	TGTGCCTGGCGGACAGCTTACGAGCAGTACTTC
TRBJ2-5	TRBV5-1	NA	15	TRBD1	CASSLWGQGQETQYF	TGCGCCAGCAGCTTGTGGGGACAGGGACAAGAGACCCAGTACTTC
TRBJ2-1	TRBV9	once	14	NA	CASSVVGSPNEQFF	TGTGCCAGCAGCGTAGTGGGCAGTCCAAATGAGCAGTTCTTC
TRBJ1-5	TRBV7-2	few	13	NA	CASSEHPGGPQHF	TGTGCCAGCAGCGAACACCCCGGAGGGCCCCAGCATTTT
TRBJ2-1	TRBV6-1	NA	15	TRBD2	CASTIGLVGMAEQFF	TGTGCCAGCACCATTGGACTAGTAGGGATGGCTGAGCAGTTCTTC
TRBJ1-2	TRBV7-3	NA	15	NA	CASSCLLSANYGYTF	TGTGCCAGCAGCTGCTTACTGTCAGCGAACTATGGCTACACCTTC
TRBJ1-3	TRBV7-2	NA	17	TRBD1	CASSASRGPSSGNTIYF	TGTGCCAGCAGCGCCTCCAGGGGGCCAAGCTCTGGAAACACCATATATTTT
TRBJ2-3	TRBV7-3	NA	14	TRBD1	CASSYDRGPDTQYF	TGTGCCAGCAGCTATGACAGGGGACCAGATACGCAGTATTTT
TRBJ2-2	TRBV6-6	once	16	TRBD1	CASSYKTGGRTGELFF	TGTGCCAGCAGTTACAAGACAGGGGGGCGGACCGGGGAGCTGTTTTTT
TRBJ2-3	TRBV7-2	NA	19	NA	CASSLEVRALSGSTDTQYF	TGTGCCAGCAGCTTAGAGGTGAGGGCCCTTAGCGGAAGCACAGATACGCAGTATTTT
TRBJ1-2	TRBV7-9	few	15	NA	CASSQTGSDEGGYTF	TGTGCCAGCAGCCAGACAGGAAGCGACGAGGGCGGCTACACCTTC
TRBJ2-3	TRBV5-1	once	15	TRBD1	CASSSQGASTDTQYF	TGCGCCAGCAGCTCACAGGGGGCGAGCACAGATACGCAGTATTTT
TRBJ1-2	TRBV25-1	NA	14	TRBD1	CASRGTGLGGGYTF	TGTGCCAGCAGAGGGACAGGCTTAGGTGGTGGCTACACCTTC
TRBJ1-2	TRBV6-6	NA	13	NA	CASNPGGGYGYTF	TGTGCCAGCAATCCGGGGGGAGGCTATGGCTACACCTTC
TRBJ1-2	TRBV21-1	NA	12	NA	CASSTYRDGYTF	TGTGCCAGCAGCACCTACAGGGATGGCTACACCTTC
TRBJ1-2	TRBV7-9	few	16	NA	CASSDHGTDINYGYTF	TGTGCCAGCAGCGATCATGGGACGGATATTAACTATGGCTACACCTTC
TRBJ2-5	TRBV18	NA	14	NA	CASSPLQNQETQYF	TGTGCCAGCTCACCCTTACAGAACCAAGAGACCCAGTACTTC
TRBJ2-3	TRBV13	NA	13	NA	CASSPPLGYTQYF	TGTGCCAGCAGCCCCCCCCTCGGGTATACGCAGTATTTT
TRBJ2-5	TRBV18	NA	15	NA	CASSPDSTSQETQYF	TGTGCCAGCTCTCCCGACAGTACCTCTCAAGAGACCCAGTACTTC
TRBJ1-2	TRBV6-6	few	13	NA	CASSYLQGRGYTF	TGTGCCAGCAGTTACTTACAGGGTCGGGGCTACACCTTC
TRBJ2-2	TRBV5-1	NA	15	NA	CASSLATGDTGELFF	TGCGCCAGCAGCTTGGCCACGGGGGACACCGGGGAGCTGTTTTTT
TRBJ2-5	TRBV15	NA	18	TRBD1	CATSRDSPRTGNQETQYF	TGTGCCACCAGCAGAGATTCCCCCAGGACAGGGAACCAAGAGACCCAGTACTTC
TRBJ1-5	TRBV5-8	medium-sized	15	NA	CASSTDGISNQPQHF	TGTGCCAGCAGCACCGACGGGATTAGCAATCAGCCCCAGCATTTT
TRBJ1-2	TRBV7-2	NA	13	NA	CASSLARGYGYTF	TGTGCCAGCAGCTTAGCACGGGGATATGGCTACACCTTC
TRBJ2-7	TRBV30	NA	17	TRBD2	CAWRTSGGYSVGYEQYF	TGTGCCTGGAGGACTAGCGGGGGATACTCCGTTGGCTACGAGCAGTACTTC